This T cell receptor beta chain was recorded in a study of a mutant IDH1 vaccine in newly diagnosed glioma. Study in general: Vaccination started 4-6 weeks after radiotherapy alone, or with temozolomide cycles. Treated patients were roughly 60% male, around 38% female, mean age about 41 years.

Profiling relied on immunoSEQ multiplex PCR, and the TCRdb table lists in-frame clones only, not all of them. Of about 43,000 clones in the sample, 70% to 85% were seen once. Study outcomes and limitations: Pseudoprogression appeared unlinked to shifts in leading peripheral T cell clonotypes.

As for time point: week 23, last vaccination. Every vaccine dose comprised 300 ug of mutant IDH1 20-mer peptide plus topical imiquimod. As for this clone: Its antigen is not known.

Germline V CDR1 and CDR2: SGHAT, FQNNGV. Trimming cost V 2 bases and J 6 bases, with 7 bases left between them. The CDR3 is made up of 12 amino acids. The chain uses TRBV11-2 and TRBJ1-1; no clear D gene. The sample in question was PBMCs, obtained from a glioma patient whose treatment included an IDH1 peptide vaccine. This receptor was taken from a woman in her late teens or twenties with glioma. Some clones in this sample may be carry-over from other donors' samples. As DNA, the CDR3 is TGTGCCAGCAGCTTAATGGGTCCTGAAGCTTTCTTT. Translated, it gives CASSLMGPEAFF.